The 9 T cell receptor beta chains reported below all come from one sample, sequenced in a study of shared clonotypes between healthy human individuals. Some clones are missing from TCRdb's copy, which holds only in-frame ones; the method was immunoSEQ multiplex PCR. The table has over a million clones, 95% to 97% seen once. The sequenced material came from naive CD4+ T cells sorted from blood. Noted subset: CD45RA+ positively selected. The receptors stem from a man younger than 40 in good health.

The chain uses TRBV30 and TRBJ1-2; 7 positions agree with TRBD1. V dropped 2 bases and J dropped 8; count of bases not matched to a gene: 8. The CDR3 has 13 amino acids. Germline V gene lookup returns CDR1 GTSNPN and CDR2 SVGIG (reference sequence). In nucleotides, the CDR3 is TGTGCCTGGAGTCTAACAGGGGTGGGCGGCTACACCTTC. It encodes CAWSLTGVGGYTF. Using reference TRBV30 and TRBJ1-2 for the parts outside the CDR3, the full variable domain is SQTIHQWPATLVQPVGSPLSLECTVEGTSNPNLYWYRQAAGRGLQLLFYSVGIGQISSEVPQNLSASRPQDRQFILSSKKLLLSDSGFYLCAWSLTGVGGYTFGSGTRLTVV.

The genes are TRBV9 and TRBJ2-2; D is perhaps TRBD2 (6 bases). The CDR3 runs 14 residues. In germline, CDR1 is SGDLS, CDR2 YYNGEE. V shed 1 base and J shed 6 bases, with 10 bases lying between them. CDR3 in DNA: TGTGCCAGCAGCGTAAGGAGGGCTCCCGGGGAGCTGTTTTTT. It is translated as CASSVRRAPGELFF. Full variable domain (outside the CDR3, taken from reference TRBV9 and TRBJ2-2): DSGVTQTPKHLITATGQRVTLRCSPRSGDLSVYWYQQSLDQGLQFLIQYYNGEERAKGNILERFSAQQFPDLHSELNLSSLELGDSALYFCASSVRRAPGELFFGEGSRLTVL.

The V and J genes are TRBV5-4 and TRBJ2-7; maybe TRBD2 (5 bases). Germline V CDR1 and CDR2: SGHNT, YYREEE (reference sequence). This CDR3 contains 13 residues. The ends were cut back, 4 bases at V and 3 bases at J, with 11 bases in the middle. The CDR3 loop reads CASSQDFYYEQYF. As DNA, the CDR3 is TGTGCCAGCAGCCAGGACTTTTACTACGAGCAGTACTTC.

CDR3: CASSLREFGNTIYF. CDR3 DNA sequence: TGTGCCAGCAGCCTCAGGGAGTTCGGAAACACCATATATTTT. The rearrangement uses TRBV2 and TRBJ1-3, with D possibly being TRBD1 (5 bases). The length of the CDR3 is 14 residues. The V end was cut by 6 bases, the J end by 4 bases, with 13 bases between. Germline CDR1 and CDR2: SNHLY and FYNNEI.

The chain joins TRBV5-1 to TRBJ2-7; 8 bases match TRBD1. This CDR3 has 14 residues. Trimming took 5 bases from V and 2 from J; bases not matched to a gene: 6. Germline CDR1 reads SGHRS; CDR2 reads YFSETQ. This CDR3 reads CASSGQGSTYEQYF. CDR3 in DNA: TGCGCCAGCAGTGGACAGGGTAGTACCTACGAGCAGTACTTC.

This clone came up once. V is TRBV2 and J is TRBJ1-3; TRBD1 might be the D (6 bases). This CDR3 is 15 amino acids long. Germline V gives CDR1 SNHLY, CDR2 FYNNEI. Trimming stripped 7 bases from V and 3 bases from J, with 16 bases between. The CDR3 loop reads CASTEGGTFGNTIYF. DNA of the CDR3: TGTGCCAGCACCGAGGGGGGAACTTTTGGAAACACCATATATTTT.

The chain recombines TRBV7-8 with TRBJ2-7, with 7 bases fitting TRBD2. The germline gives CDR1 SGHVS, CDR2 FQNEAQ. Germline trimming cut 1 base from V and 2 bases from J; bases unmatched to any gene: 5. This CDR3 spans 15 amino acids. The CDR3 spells CASSLEASGPYEQYF. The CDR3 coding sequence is TGTGCCAGCAGCTTAGAGGCTAGCGGACCCTACGAGCAGTACTTC. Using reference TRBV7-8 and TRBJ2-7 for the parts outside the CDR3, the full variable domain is GAGVSQSPRYKVAKRGQDVALRCDPISGHVSLFWYQQALGQGPEFLTYFQNEAQLDKSGLPSDRFFAERPEGSVSTLKIQRTQQEDSAVYLCASSLEASGPYEQYFGPGTRLTVT.

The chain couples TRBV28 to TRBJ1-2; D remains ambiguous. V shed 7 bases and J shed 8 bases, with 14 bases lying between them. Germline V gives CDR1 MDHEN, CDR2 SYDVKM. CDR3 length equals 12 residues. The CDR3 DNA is TGTGCCAGCACCCTACCCCCGGAGGGCTACACCTTC. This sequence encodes CASTLPPEGYTF.

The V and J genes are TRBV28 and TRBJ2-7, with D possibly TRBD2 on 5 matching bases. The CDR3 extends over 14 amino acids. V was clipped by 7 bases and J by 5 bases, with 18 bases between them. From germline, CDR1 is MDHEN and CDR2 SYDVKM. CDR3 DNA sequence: TGTGCCAGCACCACCACGGGGTACCCCCACGAGCAGTACTTC. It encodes CASTTTGYPHEQYF. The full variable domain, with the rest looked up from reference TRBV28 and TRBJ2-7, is DVKVTQSSRYLVKRTGEKVFLECVQDMDHENMFWYRQDPGLGLRLIYFSYDVKMKEKGDIPEGYSVSREKKERFSLILESASTNQTSMYLCASTTTGYPHEQYFGPGTRLTVT.